This T cell receptor beta chain was sequenced during a study of Graves' ophthalmopathy and Graves' hyperthyroidism. Where ophthalmopathy was absent within 18 months of follow-up, hyperthyroidism was stable. Trimming stripped 8 bases from V and 2 bases from J, with 9 bases between. The length of the CDR3 is 11 residues. Germline CDR1 is SQVTM and CDR2 is ANQGSEA. This clonotype was picked up many times. The study amplified TCR beta CDR3 regions using RNA transcripts. After a first-round RT-PCR with HTBI primers, a second-round multiplex PCR was run. In TCRdb, the multiplex PCR reads were re-called with MiXCR into one record per CDR3 protein. The sample yields just over 600,000 distinct CDR3 sequences, approximately 22% seen once.

Sample: peripheral blood. This sequence originates from a woman younger than 30 with stable Graves' hyperthyroidism. Some clones in this sample may be carry-over from other donors' samples. The chain uses TRBV29-1 and TRBJ2-5; D gene ambiguous. CDR3 coding DNA: TGCAGCTTCCTGCCACAAGAGACCCAGTACTTC. This sequence encodes CSFLPQETQYF.